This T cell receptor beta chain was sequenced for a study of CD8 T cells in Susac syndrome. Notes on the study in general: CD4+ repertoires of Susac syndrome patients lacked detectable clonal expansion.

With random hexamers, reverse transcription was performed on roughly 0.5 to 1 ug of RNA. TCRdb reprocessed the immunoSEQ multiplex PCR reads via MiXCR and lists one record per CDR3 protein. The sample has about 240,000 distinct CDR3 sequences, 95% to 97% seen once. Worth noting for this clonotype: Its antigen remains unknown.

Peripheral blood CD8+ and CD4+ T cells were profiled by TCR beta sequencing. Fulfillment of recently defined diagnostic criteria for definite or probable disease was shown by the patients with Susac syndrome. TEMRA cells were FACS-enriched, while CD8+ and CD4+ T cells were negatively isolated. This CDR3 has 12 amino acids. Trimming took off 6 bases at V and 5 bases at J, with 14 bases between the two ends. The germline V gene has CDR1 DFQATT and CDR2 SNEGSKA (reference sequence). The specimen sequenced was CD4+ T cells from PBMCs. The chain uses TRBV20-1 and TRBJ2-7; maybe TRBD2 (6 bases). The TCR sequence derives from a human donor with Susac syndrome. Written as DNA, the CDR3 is TGCAGTGCCATCGGGGGTGGAAACGAGCAGTACTTC. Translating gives CSAIGGGNEQYF.